This is a list of T cell receptor beta chains from one sample in a study of cytomegalovirus exposure and HLA in healthy donors. Sequencing was performed with immunoSEQ multiplex PCR; in TCRdb, only in-frame clones are kept and a portion is missing. The sample contains around 120,000 clones, 8.5% to 10% of which appear only once. The specimen sequenced was PBMCs. These TCRs come from a man in his thirties or forties in good health and CMV-seronegative. CDR3s leave out the opening cysteine and the closing phenylalanine or tryptophan.

CDR3: ATASGQSISYEQY
J: TRBJ2-7
V: TRBV27

CDR3: ASSQDYHRMNTEAF
J: TRBJ1-1
V: TRBV4-1

CDR3: ASSTTGNTEAF
J: TRBJ1-1
V: TRBV19

CDR3: ASSPDRGRMETQY
J: TRBJ2-5
V: TRBV9

CDR3: ASSAFSGGAGEQF
J: TRBJ2-1
V: TRBV7-2

CDR3: ASSVGTGGESYEQY
J: TRBJ2-7
V: TRBV9

CDR3: ASSLLVDSPSEQY
J: TRBJ2-7
V: TRBV27

CDR3: ASSFRQGSANYGYT
J: TRBJ1-2
V: TRBV27

CDR3: ASSREPGGYGYT
J: TRBJ1-2
V: TRBV6-5

CDR3: AWSVLGAGKGQPQH
J: TRBJ1-5
V: TRBV30

CDR3: ASSDAGTRNYEQY
J: TRBJ2-7
V: TRBV6-1

CDR3: ASSWTSGGNEQF
J: TRBJ2-1
V: TRBV27

CDR3: ASSSGLAGKRSSYEQY
J: TRBJ2-7
V: TRBV5-1

CDR3: ASSRTGGREDTQY
J: TRBJ2-3
V: TRBV5-1

CDR3: SVDRGVNTEAF
J: TRBJ1-1
V: TRBV29-1

CDR3: ASSLESRVSGANVLT
J: TRBJ2-6
V: TRBV5-4

CDR3: ASSPRRDYTGELF
J: TRBJ2-2
V: TRBV27

CDR3: ASSQGGTGGTEAF
J: TRBJ1-1
V: TRBV4-1

CDR3: ASSLGQGPETQY
J: TRBJ2-5
V: TRBV7-3